The 29 T cell receptor beta chains below all came from one sample that was sequenced in a study of tumor-infiltrating lymphocytes in primary liver carcinoma. Starting material of about 480 ng total RNA yielded TCR beta cDNA via a constant-region primer. Sequencing libraries for TCR beta derived from three nested multiplex PCR rounds that used slightly modified ARM-PCR. TRBV1-TRBV30 forward and Cbeta reverse primers drove the first two approximately 10-cycle rounds. MiXCR, run by TCRdb on the multiplex PCR reads, gives a single entry per CDR3 protein. Here the sample spans around 330,000 distinct CDR3 sequences, roughly two thirds being singletons. In addition to blood RNA drawn from unsorted whole blood, germline DNA was extracted. The sequenced sample was peripheral blood. Source of these receptors: a man in his forties or fifties with primary liver carcinoma and hepatitis B virus infection.

This chain joins TRBV7-9 and TRBJ2-1; D might be TRBD2 (6 bases). V shed 6 bases and J shed 3 bases, with 21 bases lying between them. The CDR3 extends over 17 amino acids. From germline, CDR1 is SEHNR and CDR2 FQNEAQ (reference sequence). CDR3 amino acids: CASSVRLVGRIYNEQFF. The CDR3 bases are TGTGCCAGCAGTGTTAGACTAGTGGGCCGAATCTACAATGAGCAGTTCTTC.

This chain uses TRBV10-3 with TRBJ1-2; possible D gene TRBD1, 6 bases. This CDR3 comprises 14 residues. The germline V gene has CDR1 ENHRY and CDR2 SYGVKD. The V end was cut by 2 bases, the J end by 5 bases, with 12 bases between. For the CDR3, the DNA is TGTGCCATCAGTGAGCGGGGGGCTCTATATGGCTACACCTTC. Translated: CAISERGALYGYTF.

The chain employs TRBV7-8 and TRBJ1-5; 7 bases align to TRBD1. The germline gives CDR1 SGHVS, CDR2 FQNEAQ. CDR3 length equals 23 residues. Trimming took 1 base from V and 0 from J; bases not matched to a gene: 24. In DNA form, the CDR3 reads TGTGCCAGCAGCTTAGTCGGGTTTGATCCAATTTCAGGACAGGTGTATAGCAATCAGCCCCAGCATTTT. Translation gives CASSLVGFDPISGQVYSNQPQHF.

The rearrangement links TRBV5-1 to TRBJ2-1; tentatively, D is TRBD1 (6 bases). Trimming removed 1 base from V and 6 bases from J, with 8 bases in between. CDR1 and CDR2 from the germline V gene are SGHRS and YFSETQ. CDR3 size: 13 residues. The CDR3 coding sequence is TGCGCCAGCAGCTTGTTAGGGGGCAATGAGCAGTTCTTC. This sequence encodes CASSLLGGNEQFF.

Concerning this clonotype: Lacking the conserved final phenylalanine or tryptophan, this CDR3 likely reflects a read error. In DNA, the CDR3 is TGCGCCAGCAGCCAAGATCCCAGGGCCACTGGAGCTTTCCTT. Translation: CASSQDPRATGAFL. V is TRBV4-3 and J is TRBJ1-1; a possible D gene is TRBD1 (5 bases). CDR3 length equals 14 residues. In germline, CDR1 is LGHNA, CDR2 YSLEER.

Remarks on this clonotype: A read error is possible here, since a much larger clone lies one base away. This CDR3 is missing its conserved last phenylalanine or tryptophan, likely due to a read error. The V gene is TRBV4-1, the J gene TRBJ1-1; no reliable D call. The germline V gene encodes CDR1 MGHRA and CDR2 YSYEKL. V was cut by 0 bases and J by 4 bases, with 15 bases left in between. This CDR3 contains 16 residues. CDR3 residues: CASSQEAPRQGTEAFS. For the CDR3, the DNA is TGCGCCAGCAGCCAAGAAGCCCCTAGACAAGGCACTGAAGCTTTCTCT.

About this clonotype itself: A single base separates this from a much larger clone, so it may be a read error. The rearrangement uses TRBV6-1 and TRBJ1-5; 8 bases line up with TRBD1. The length of the CDR3 is 15 residues. V lost 6 bases and J lost 7; bases outside the gene matches: 11. Germline V lookup: CDR1 MNHNS, CDR2 SASEGT. The CDR3 loop reads CASRLGTGLRQPQHF. The CDR3 coding sequence is TGTGCCAGCAGGTTAGGGACAGGATTACGGCAGCCCCAGCATTTT.

As regards this clonotype: A much larger clone sits a single nucleotide away, making a read error possible. The chain carries TRBV12-5 and TRBJ2-2, with 7 bases identical to TRBD2. The V gene's germline CDR1 is LGHNT and CDR2 FRNRAP. V lost 5 bases, J lost 1 base, and 7 bases stayed unmatched. The CDR3 covers 16 residues. The CDR3 coding sequence is TGTGCTAGTGGTCCCGAGGGGAGGGTGAACACCGGGGAGCTGTTTTTT. Translated, it gives CASGPEGRVNTGELFF.

The rearrangement links TRBV4-2 to TRBJ1-3; TRBD1 matches 7 bases. The CDR3 consists of 19 residues. The germline V gene has CDR1 LGHNA and CDR2 YNFKEQ. Germline trimming cut 7 bases from V and 8 bases from J; bases unmatched to any gene: 26. The CDR3 loop is CASTKDALGTADQVDTIYF. CDR3 DNA: TGTGCCAGCACCAAAGATGCTCTCGGGACAGCCGACCAGGTTGACACCATATATTTT.

This chain links TRBV11-1 with TRBJ2-4; 10 bases are a match to TRBD2. The ends lost 3 bases at V and 6 bases at J; junction bases unmatched: 11. CDR1 and CDR2 from the germline V gene are SGHAT and FQDESV (reference sequence). This CDR3 contains 17 residues. This CDR3 reads CASSFPGTSGTRNIQYF. As DNA, the CDR3 is TGTGCCAGCAGCTTTCCCGGAACTAGCGGGACCCGAAACATTCAGTACTTC.

Concerning this clonotype: A much larger clone lies one base from this, so it may be a read error. V usage is TRBV6-6 and J usage is TRBJ1-4; D uncertain. Trimming cost V 5 bases and J 12 bases, with 10 bases left between them. Germline values: CDR1 MNHNY, CDR2 SVGAGI (reference sequence). The CDR3 length is 11 residues. This CDR3 is CASSAEEQLFF. The CDR3 nucleotides read TGTGCCAGCAGTGCGGAGGAACAACTGTTTTTT.

As regards this clonotype: The junction departs from the called germline gene at one end, perhaps through a read error. The rearrangement uses TRBV11-2 and TRBJ2-3, with 10 positions matching TRBD2. CDR1 and CDR2 (germline): SGHAT, FQNNGV. The CDR3 is 16 amino acids. In nucleotides, the CDR3 is TGTGCCAGGAGCCAGGGACTAGCGAGAGTTAAGGGTACGCACTATTTT. This encodes CARSQGLARVKGTHYF.

Turning to this clonotype: This may stem from a read error, because a much larger clone lies one nucleotide away. This sequence joins TRBV5-5 and TRBJ1-5; D remains unclear. The CDR3 sequence is 14 residues long. Germline CDR1 is SGHKS and CDR2 is YYEKEE (reference sequence). The CDR3 coding sequence is TGTGCCAGGAGCTTGTTCGCAGTTAATCAGCCCCAGCATTTT. It encodes CARSLFAVNQPQHF.

This clonotype was detected many times. The rearrangement joins TRBV29-1 to TRBJ2-5, with 9 bases lining up with TRBD1. The CDR3 sequence is 13 residues long. Germline trimming cut 3 bases from V and 5 bases from J; bases unmatched to any gene: 4. CDR1 is SQVTM, CDR2 ANQGSEA, per germline. This CDR3 is CSVEDRGVETQYF. CDR3 nucleotides: TGCAGCGTTGAGGACAGGGGTGTCGAGACCCAGTACTTC.

This clonotype occurred many times. J is TRBJ2-7 and V is TRBV6-2 or TRBV6-3; D is unclear. Germline V gene lookup returns CDR1 MNHEY and CDR2 SVGEGT. CDR3 size: 15 residues. V was clipped by 2 bases and J by 0 bases, with 11 bases between them. CDR3 amino acids: CASSYRPRSSYEQYF. CDR3 nucleotides: TGTGCCAGCAGTTACCGTCCGAGGAGCTCCTACGAGCAGTACTTC.

This clonotype was found many times. The chain carries TRBV4-3 and TRBJ2-3; 12 bases fit TRBD2. The CDR3 spans 16 residues. The germline V gene has CDR1 LGHNA and CDR2 YSLEER. With V trimmed by 0 bases and J by 4 bases, 2 bases remained unmatched. The CDR3 sequence: CASSQDSSGRADTQYF. DNA for the CDR3: TGCGCCAGCAGCCAAGATTCTAGCGGGAGGGCAGATACGCAGTATTTT.

V usage is TRBV28 and J usage is TRBJ2-7, with D perhaps matching TRBD1 (5 bases). Germline CDR1 reads MDHEN; CDR2 reads SYDVKM. The CDR3 covers 13 residues. With 6 bases removed from V and 5 bases from J, the gap between germline ends came to 14 bases. Here the CDR3 DNA reads TGTGCCAGCAGCCCCACAGGTATGGACGAGCAGTACTTC. Protein product: CASSPTGMDEQYF.

This chain joins TRBV11-1 and TRBJ2-1, with TRBD1 as a possible D gene (6 bases). In germline, CDR1 is SGHAT, CDR2 FQDESV (reference sequence). This CDR3 is 13 amino acids long. The germline V and J ends were trimmed by 8 bases and 8 bases, with 16 bases remaining between them. This chain's CDR3 is CASWQTGMDEQFF. DNA for the CDR3: TGTGCCAGCTGGCAAACAGGGATGGATGAGCAGTTCTTC.

The gene calls are TRBV28 and TRBJ2-2; perhaps TRBD2 as D (7 bases). Germline V gene lookup returns CDR1 MDHEN and CDR2 SYDVKM. The CDR3 length is 15 residues. Trimming took 6 bases from V and 4 from J, leaving 15 bases between them. As DNA, the CDR3 is TGTGCCAGCAGATTACGGGGGGCGCGCACCGGGGAGCTGTTTTTT. Translated, it gives CASRLRGARTGELFF.

Points on this clonotype: A much larger clone lies one base from this, so it may be a read error. V usage is TRBV4-3 and J usage is TRBJ2-5, with 7 nucleotides matching TRBD2. The CDR3 has 16 amino acids. CDR1 LGHNA and CDR2 YSLEER come from the germline V gene. This CDR3 reads CASGQDLSGGQETQYF. The CDR3 nucleotides are TGCGCCAGCGGCCAAGATTTATCCGGGGGGCAAGAGACCCAGTACTTC.

This clonotype has just a few counts. A much larger clone lies one base from this, so it may be a read error. The chain has TRBV4-3 and TRBJ2-1; D is unclear. CDR3 length equals 14 residues. Trimming cost V 2 bases and J 7 bases, with 12 bases left between them. Germline V gene lookup returns CDR1 LGHNA and CDR2 YSLEER. CDR3: CASSQTVQWNEQFF. The CDR3 DNA reads TGCGCCAGCAGCCAAACGGTTCAGTGGAATGAGCAGTTCTTC.

Remarks on this clonotype: A much larger clone differs from this one at a single base, so this may be a read error. The chain joins TRBV23-1 to TRBJ2-3; TRBD2 matches at 11 bases. TRBV23-1 is reported as an ORF; its role is uncertain. The CDR3 is 20 amino acids. The CDR3: CASSQSQLAGAPRVSDKQYF. CDR3 DNA sequence: TGCGCCAGCAGTCAATCGCAACTAGCGGGAGCCCCCCGGGTGTCAGATAAGCAGTATTTT.

This clonotype showed up just a few times. This chain uses TRBV14 with TRBJ2-7, with D maybe TRBD2 (5 bases). V lost 4 bases and J 7 bases, leaving 17 bases between the germline ends. Germline V gene data show CDR1 as SGHDN and CDR2 as FVKESK. The CDR3 runs 14 residues. CDR3 sequence reads: CASSLGMGNYEQYF. The CDR3 region has the DNA TGTGCCAGCAGCCTCGGGATGGGGAATTATGAGCAGTACTTC.

The CDR3 DNA sequence: TGTGCCAGCAGTTTCCGACAGTTTAATTCACCCCTCCACTTT. Its protein is CASSFRQFNSPLHF. V gene TRBV28 combines with J gene TRBJ1-6, with D perhaps matching TRBD1 (5 bases). CDR1 is MDHEN and CDR2 is SYDVKM in the germline V gene. The V and J ends lost 3 bases and 6 bases respectively, with 9 bases between them. The CDR3 is 14 amino acids. Filled out from reference TRBV28 and TRBJ1-6, the complete variable domain reads DVKVTQSSRYLVKRTGEKVFLECVQDMDHENMFWYRQDPGLGLRLIYFSYDVKMKEKGDIPEGYSVSREKKERFSLILESASTNQTSMYLCASSFRQFNSPLHFGNGTRLTVT.

Concerning this clonotype: A much larger clone sits a single nucleotide away, making a read error possible. This chain uses TRBV5-8 with TRBJ2-7; D possibly corresponds to TRBD2 (5 bases). CDR1 is SGHTS and CDR2 is YDEGEE in the germline V gene. The CDR3 runs 15 residues. CDR3 amino acids: CASSQDRGGLGGQYF. The CDR3 region has the DNA TGCGCCAGCAGCCAAGATCGAGGTGGCTTAGGAGGGCAGTACTTC. Combining the CDR3 with reference TRBV5-8 and TRBJ2-7 gives the whole variable domain EAGVTQSPTHLIKTRGQQATLRCSPISGHTSVYWYQQALGLGLQFLLWYDEGEERNRGNFPPRFSGRQFPNYSSELNVNALELEDSALYLCASSQDRGGLGGQYFGPGTRLTVT.

On this clonotype itself: The CDR3 does not close with the conserved phenylalanine or tryptophan, likely indicating a read error. The gene calls are TRBV13 and TRBJ1-3; D might be TRBD1 (5 bases). The CDR3 has 14 residues. Germline V lookup: CDR1 PRHDT, CDR2 FYEKMQ (reference sequence). Trimming cost V 3 bases and J 2 bases, with 8 bases left between them. This CDR3 is CASSFKGAGNTIYY. The DNA for the CDR3 is TGTGCCAGCAGCTTCAAAGGGGCTGGAAACACCATATATTAT.

This clonotype was picked up a small number of times. The CDR3 region has the DNA TGTGCCAGCAGCCGGACAGGGGAAGCGGGGGCCAACGTCCTGACTTTC. It is translated as CASSRTGEAGANVLTF. The chain carries TRBV12-3 or TRBV12-4 and TRBJ2-6; 9 bases align to TRBD1. This CDR3 region has 16 residues. Trimming took 6 bases from V and 4 from J; bases not matched to a gene: 7.

Concerning this clonotype itself: This may stem from a read error, because a much larger clone lies one nucleotide away. The gene calls are TRBV10-3 and TRBJ2-3; 11 bases align to TRBD2. The CDR3 consists of 18 residues. The germline V gene has CDR1 ENHRY and CDR2 SYGVKD. V lost 4 bases and J lost 1; bases outside the gene matches: 10. The CDR3 DNA follows: TGTGCCATCAGTGCATCCTCAGTGACTAGCGGGGGCACAGATACGCAGTATTTT. It encodes CAISASSVTSGGTDTQYF.

This clonotype has a handful of counts. The rearrangement uses TRBV6-5 and TRBJ1-3; 7 bases map to TRBD1. Trimming removed 7 bases from V and 3 bases from J; junction bases left unmatched: 3. The CDR3 runs 13 residues. Germline V CDR1 and CDR2: MNHEY, SVGAGI. Here the CDR3 DNA reads TGTGCCAGCAAACAGGGGAATGGAAACACCATATATTTT. Translated, it gives CASKQGNGNTIYF.